This entry describes one T cell receptor (beta chain). CDR1 SGDLS and CDR2 YYNGEE come from the germline V gene. CDR3 length: 16 amino acids. V was pared by 0 bases and J by 4 bases, with 16 bases between. The repertoire was sequenced with immunoSEQ multiplex PCR; TCRdb's copy has only in-frame clones and lacks some. This sample yields about 150,000 clones, of which 65% to 90% are seen a single time; approximately 9.1% belongs to the top ten. This record comes from a study of blood T cell repertoires in COVID-19. Sequenced material: peripheral blood. This TCR was recovered from a woman aged 60-75 years with active or convalescent COVID-19. The J gene is TRBJ2-5, the V gene TRBV9, with D maybe TRBD1 (8 bases). As DNA, the CDR3 is TGTGCCAGCAGCGTAGGTACAGGGGGGGGACCAGAGACCCAGTACTTC. It yields the protein CASSVGTGGGPETQYF.